Described below is a single T cell receptor (beta chain) sequence and its context. The CDR3 runs to 14 residues. The germline gives CDR1 MNHNS, CDR2 SASEGT. Deletions cut 6 bases from V and 0 bases from J, with 11 bases between. Amplification of TCR beta CDR3 from genomic DNA used two-round multiplex PCR. Primers specific to each TRBV and TRBJ gene were used in first-round PCR. Using its own MiXCR run on the multiplex PCR reads, TCRdb lists one record per CDR3 protein. The sample carries about 27,000 distinct CDR3 sequences, around 32% recorded once. The data belong to a study of prognosis after radiotherapy for stage I lung cancer.

The TCR sequence derives from a donor over 45 with non-small cell lung cancer. Sequenced material: PBMCs, taken before or after stereotactic body radiation therapy (not recorded which). V gene TRBV6-1 combines with J gene TRBJ1-2; D gene unclear. The CDR3 reads CASREQLSNYGYTF. CDR3 sequence (DNA): TGTGCCAGCAGAGAACAGCTTTCTAACTATGGCTACACCTTC.